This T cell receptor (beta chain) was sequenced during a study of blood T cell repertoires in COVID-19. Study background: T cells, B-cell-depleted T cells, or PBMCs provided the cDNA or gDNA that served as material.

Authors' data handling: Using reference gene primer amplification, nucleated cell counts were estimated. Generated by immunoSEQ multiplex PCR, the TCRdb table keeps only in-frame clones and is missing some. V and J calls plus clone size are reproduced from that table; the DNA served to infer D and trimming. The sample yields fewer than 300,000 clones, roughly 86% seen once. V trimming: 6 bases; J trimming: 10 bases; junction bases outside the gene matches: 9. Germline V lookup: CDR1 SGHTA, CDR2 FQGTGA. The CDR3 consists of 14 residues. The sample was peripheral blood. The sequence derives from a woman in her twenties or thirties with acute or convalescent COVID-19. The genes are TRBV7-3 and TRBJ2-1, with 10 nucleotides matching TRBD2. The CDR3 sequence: CASSPRLAGTEQFF. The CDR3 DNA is TGTGCCAGCAGTCCAAGACTAGCGGGCACCGAGCAGTTCTTC.